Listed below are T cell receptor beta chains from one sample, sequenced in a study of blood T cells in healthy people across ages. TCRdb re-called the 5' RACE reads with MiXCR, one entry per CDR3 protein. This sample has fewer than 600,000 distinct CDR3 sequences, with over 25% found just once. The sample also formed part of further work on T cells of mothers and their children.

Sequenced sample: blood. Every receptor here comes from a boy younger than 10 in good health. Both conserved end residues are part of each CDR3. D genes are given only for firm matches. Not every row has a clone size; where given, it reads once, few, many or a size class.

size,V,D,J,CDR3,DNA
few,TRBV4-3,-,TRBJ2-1,CASSQGWDEQFF,TGCGCCAGCAGCCAAGGGTGGGATGAGCAGTTCTTC
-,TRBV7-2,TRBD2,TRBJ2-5,CASSSTSGRGETQYF,TGTGCCAGCAGCTCGACTAGCGGGAGGGGAGAGACCCAGTACTTC
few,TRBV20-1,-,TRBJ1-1,CSALTHREMNTEAFF,TGCAGTGCTTTAACGCACAGGGAAATGAACACTGAAGCTTTCTTT
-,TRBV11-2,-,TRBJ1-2,CASSLVRGIYGYTF,TGTGCCAGCAGCTTAGTGCGGGGAATATATGGCTACACCTTC
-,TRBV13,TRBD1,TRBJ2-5,CASSLWGTEAQETQYF,TGTGCCAGCAGCTTATGGGGGACAGAGGCCCAAGAGACCCAGTACTTC
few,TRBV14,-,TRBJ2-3,CASSQERGNPIPNTQYF,TGTGCCAGCAGCCAAGAAAGGGGAAACCCGATCCCTAATACGCAGTATTTT
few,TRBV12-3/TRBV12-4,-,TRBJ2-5,CASSSGRGSFQETQYF,TGTGCCAGCAGTAGCGGCAGGGGCAGTTTCCAAGAGACCCAGTACTTC
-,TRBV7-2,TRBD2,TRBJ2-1,CASSFLAGVPYNEQFF,TGTGCCAGCAGCTTCCTAGCGGGAGTGCCCTACAATGAGCAGTTCTTC
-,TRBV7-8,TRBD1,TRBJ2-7,CASSNAQGSHEQYF,TGTGCCAGCAGTAACGCACAGGGGTCCCACGAGCAGTACTTC
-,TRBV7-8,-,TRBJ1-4,CASSHRGAGPGKLFF,TGTGCCAGCAGCCACCGCGGGGCAGGTCCCGGAAAACTGTTTTTT
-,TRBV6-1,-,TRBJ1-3,CASRQIGRHPGNTIYF,TGTGCCAGCAGACAGATCGGACGGCACCCTGGAAACACCATATATTTT
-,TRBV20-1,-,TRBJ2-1,CSARSSTYNEQFF,TGCAGTGCTAGGTCTTCTACCTACAATGAGCAGTTCTTC
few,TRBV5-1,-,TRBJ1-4,CASSLASRTNEKLFF,TGCGCCAGCAGCTTGGCATCACGTACTAATGAAAAACTGTTTTTT
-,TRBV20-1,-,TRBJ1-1,CSAPEADTEAFF,TGCAGTGCCCCAGAGGCAGACACTGAAGCTTTCTTT
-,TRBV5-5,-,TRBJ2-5,CASSHHDFPKETQYF,TGTGCCAGCAGCCATCACGACTTCCCCAAAGAGACCCAGTACTTC
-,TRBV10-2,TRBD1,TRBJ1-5,CASSEWDRSVNQPQHF,TGCGCCAGCAGTGAGTGGGACAGGAGTGTCAATCAGCCCCAGCATTTT
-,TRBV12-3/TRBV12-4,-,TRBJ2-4,CASKDSLVVNIQYF,TGTGCCAGCAAAGACAGCTTAGTGGTAAACATTCAGTACTTC
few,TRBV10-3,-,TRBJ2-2,CAISDAGTSPGELFF,TGTGCCATCAGTGACGCAGGCACCTCTCCCGGGGAGCTGTTTTTT